These T cell receptor beta chains were read from a single sample in a study of shared clonotypes between healthy human individuals. Assay used: immunoSEQ multiplex PCR; TCRdb lists only in-frame clones, some missing. This sample yields about 700,000 clones, of which roughly nine tenths are seen a single time; approximately 22% belongs to the top ten. The sequencing input was naive CD8+ T cells sorted from blood. The receptor set was obtained from a man younger than 40 in good health. Each CDR3 is given with its conserved first and last residue. Each record gives: V gene, D gene, J gene, clone size, CDR3 protein, CDR3 DNA. A D gene is named only where the DNA matches it firmly. Rows give clone size only sometimes, using once, few, many, or a class for an expanded clone.

>TRBV6-5|.|TRBJ1-5|few
CASSDHSNQPQHF
TGTGCCAGCAGTGACCATAGCAATCAGCCCCAGCATTTT
>TRBV19|TRBD1|TRBJ2-7|.
CASSTTGSSYEQYF
TGTGCCAGTAGTACGACAGGGAGCTCCTACGAGCAGTACTTC
>TRBV27|TRBD1|TRBJ2-1|once
CASSYGPGTGDNEQFF
TGTGCCAGCAGCTATGGGCCCGGGACAGGGGACAATGAGCAGTTCTTC
>TRBV7-9|.|TRBJ1-1|.
CASSPPSGNTEAFF
TGTGCCAGCAGCCCGCCATCAGGGAACACTGAAGCTTTCTTT
>TRBV7-9|TRBD1|TRBJ2-1|.
CASSFDRGNEQFF
TGTGCCAGCAGCTTCGACAGGGGGAATGAGCAGTTCTTC
>TRBV27|.|TRBJ2-7|.
CASSSLNRDTINYEQYF
TGTGCCAGCAGTTCATTGAACCGGGACACCATCAACTACGAGCAGTACTTC
>TRBV11-2|.|TRBJ1-4|once
CASSSIDEKLFF
TGTGCCAGCAGCTCGATCGATGAAAAACTGTTTTTT
>TRBV11-1|.|TRBJ2-2|.
CASSLAPPRGLFF
TGTGCCAGCAGCTTAGCGCCGCCCCGGGGGCTGTTTTTT
>TRBV7-9|TRBD2|TRBJ2-3|.
CASNYPGGPDTQYF
TGTGCCAGCAATTATCCGGGAGGTCCAGATACGCAGTATTTT
>TRBV14|.|TRBJ1-5|.
CASSQTRQSGMSNQPQHF
TGTGCCAGCAGTCAGACACGACAGTCGGGAATGAGCAATCAGCCCCAGCATTTT
>TRBV18|.|TRBJ2-7|.
CASSPRAPHLLGYEQYF
TGTGCCAGCTCACCACGAGCCCCCCACCTGTTAGGCTACGAGCAGTACTTC
>TRBV7-9|.|TRBJ1-4|.
CASTSVWDSEKLFF
TGTGCCAGCACCTCTGTGTGGGATTCTGAAAAACTGTTTTTT
>TRBV27|.|TRBJ2-1|.
CASSFGGGSYNEQFF
TGTGCCAGCAGTTTTGGTGGCGGCTCATACAATGAGCAGTTCTTC
>TRBV7-9|.|TRBJ2-5|.
CASLLGETQYF
TGTGCCAGCTTACTAGGGGAGACCCAGTACTTC
>TRBV12-5|.|TRBJ1-2|.
CASGLSRSGGYTF
TGTGCTAGTGGCCTCAGTAGGAGTGGCGGCTACACCTTC
>TRBV7-9|TRBD2|TRBJ2-5|.
CASSPRTSGRQETQYF
TGTGCCAGCAGCCCTCGGACTAGCGGGAGACAAGAGACCCAGTACTTC
>TRBV7-9|.|TRBJ2-7|.
CASSPVESYEQYF
TGTGCCAGCAGCCCGGTGGAATCCTACGAGCAGTACTTC